What follows is one TCR beta chain and its context. This clonotype appeared many times. Its specific antigen is unknown. There are no base qualities to consult, and no much larger clone falls within one base. The data were taken from a study of CD8 T cells in ankylosing spondylitis (dated by TCRdb to 2017 to 2019). Context from the whole study: The study profiled T cell receptor beta repertoires in healthy donors and ankylosing spondylitis patients to find disease-linked TCR variants. The full study cohort was made up of about two dozen ankylosing spondylitis patients and about a hundred healthy donors. Samples of peripheral blood were taken, and for ankylosing spondylitis patients, synovial fluid was collected as well. Overall study outcomes, separate from this receptor: The disease-linked clones were reported to be significantly enriched in matched synovial fluid samples from ankylosing spondylitis patients. Some motif variants were previously reported in synovial fluid and blood of reactive arthritis patients, suggesting common disease-initiation mechanisms. In peripheral blood, the disease-linked clones were found at relatively low frequencies and had a CD8+ phenotype. Blood from ankylosing spondylitis patients appeared to be characterized by a TCR beta motif made up of seven or eight highly homologous amino acid variants.

From the cysteine up to the phenylalanine, the CDR3 has a length of 14 residues. Only the CDR3 part of the read is kept: 42 bases, read in frame from the first base. Trimming takes 10 bases off V and 5 bases off J; junction bases not matched to a gene: 5. From the germline V gene, CDR1 is MDHEN and CDR2 is SYDVKM. The sequencing machine was an Illumina HiSeq 2500. TCR beta libraries were prepared by quantitative 5'-RACE with molecular barcodes. In the original analysis: A new computational method, built on a probabilistic model of VDJ rearrangement, was used to identify disease-linked TCR variants. The public reads were run again by TCRdb, first through fastp at Q25 and then through MiXCR, and only productive beta chains were kept. Rows with a matching CDR3 protein are joined into one entry that keeps the most common DNA and genes. TCRdb's processing, not the authors', yielded these V and J calls. The sample has 150,000 to 200,000 distinct CDR3 sequences on record, 9.5% to 15% of them singletons. The top ten constitute 16% of the sample.

The source material was blood, either unsorted or a sorted T cell fraction (not recorded which). The origin of this receptor is a male donor with ankylosing spondylitis or in good health (not recorded which). The rearrangement combines TRBV28 with TRBJ2-2, and TRBD2 aligns with 12 junction nucleotides. The DNA sequence reads TGTGCCACGACTAGCGGGAGTTATACCGGGGAGCTGTTTTTT. It translates to CATTSGSYTGELFF.